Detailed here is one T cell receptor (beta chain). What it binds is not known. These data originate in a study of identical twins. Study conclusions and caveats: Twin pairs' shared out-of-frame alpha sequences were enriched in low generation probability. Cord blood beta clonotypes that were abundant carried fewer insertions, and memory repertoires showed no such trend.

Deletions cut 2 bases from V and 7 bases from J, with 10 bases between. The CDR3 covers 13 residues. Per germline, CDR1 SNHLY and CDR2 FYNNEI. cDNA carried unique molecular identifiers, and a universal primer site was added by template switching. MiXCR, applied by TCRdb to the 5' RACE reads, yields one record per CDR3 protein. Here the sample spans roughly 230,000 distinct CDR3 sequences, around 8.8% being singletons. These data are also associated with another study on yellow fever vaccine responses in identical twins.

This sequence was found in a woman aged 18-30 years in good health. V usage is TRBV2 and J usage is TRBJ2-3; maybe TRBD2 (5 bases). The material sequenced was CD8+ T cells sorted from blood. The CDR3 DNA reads TGTGCCAGCAGTGAATTCGAGGGAAATACGCAGTATTTT. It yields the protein CASSEFEGNTQYF. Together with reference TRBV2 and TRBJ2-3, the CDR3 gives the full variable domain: EPEVTQTPSHQVTQMGQEVILRCVPISNHLYFYWYRQILGQKVEFLVSFYNNEISEKSEIFDDQFSVERPDGSNFTLKIRSTKLEDSAMYFCASSEFEGNTQYFGPGTRLTVL.